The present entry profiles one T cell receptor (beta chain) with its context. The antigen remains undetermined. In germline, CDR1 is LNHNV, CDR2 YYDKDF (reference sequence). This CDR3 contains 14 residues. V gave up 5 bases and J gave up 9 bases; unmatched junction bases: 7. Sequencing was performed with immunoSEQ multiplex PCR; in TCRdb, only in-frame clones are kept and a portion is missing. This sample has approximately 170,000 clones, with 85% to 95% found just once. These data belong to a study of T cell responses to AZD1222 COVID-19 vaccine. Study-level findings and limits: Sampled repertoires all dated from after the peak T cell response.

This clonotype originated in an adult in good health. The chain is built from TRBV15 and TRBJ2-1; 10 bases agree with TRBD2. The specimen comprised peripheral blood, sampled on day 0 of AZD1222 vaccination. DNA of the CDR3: TGTGCCACCAGCTGGAGCGGGAGGGTCCGTGAGCAGTTCTTC. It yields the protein CATSWSGRVREQFF.